Listed here are 6 T cell receptor beta chains from one sample, sequenced in a study of metastatic and nonmetastatic thyroid tumors. TCRdb re-called the PCR reads via MiXCR. The sample comprises 25,000 to 35,000 clones, about 25% of which are singletons, and over 8.5% rests with the top ten. Not a single patient had been given any form of treatment at any point before undergoing thyroid surgery. Sequences were obtained from blood. These TCRs come from a female donor with papillary thyroid cancer or a benign thyroid nodule (not recorded which). Some clones in this sample may be carry-over from other donors' samples.

A few counts support this clone. J is TRBJ1-5 and V is TRBV19; the D is unclear. CDR3 length: 15 residues. V was trimmed by 6 bases and J by 6 bases, leaving 18 bases between them. CDR1 is LNHDA and CDR2 is SQIVND in the germline V gene (reference sequence). CDR3 nucleotides: TGTGCCAGTAGAAGGGTCAGGTACCCTTTTCAGCCCCAGCATTTT. Encoded protein: CASRRVRYPFQPQHF.

This clone came up a few times. The rearrangement joins TRBV7-9 to TRBJ2-1, with D possibly TRBD1 on 5 matching bases. The CDR3 is 13 residues long. CDR1 SEHNR and CDR2 FQNEAQ come from the germline V gene (reference sequence). With 5 bases removed from V and 4 bases from J, the gap between germline ends came to 9 bases. Written as DNA, the CDR3 is TGTGCCAGCAGCCCCAAGGGGTACAATGAGCAGTTCTTC. Translating gives CASSPKGYNEQFF.

The chain links TRBV20-1 to TRBJ2-1; D gene uncertain. Looked up from germline, CDR1 is DFQATT and CDR2 is SNEGSKA (reference sequence). The CDR3 is 13 amino acids. The ends were cut back, 3 bases at V and 6 bases at J, with 12 bases in the middle. CDR3 amino acids: CSASSWSPNEQFF. The CDR3 nucleotides are TGCAGTGCTAGTAGCTGGAGCCCCAATGAGCAGTTCTTC.

The table lists this clone with many counts. The chain combines TRBV10-1 with TRBJ2-1; 9 nucleotides match TRBD1. Germline assignment: CDR1 WNHNN and CDR2 SYGVQD (reference sequence). V lost 0 bases and J lost 9; bases outside the gene matches: 6. CDR3 length equals 15 residues. DNA of the CDR3: TGCGCCAGCAGTGAGTCCCGGACAGGGGCATCTGAGCAGTTCTTC. As protein: CASSESRTGASEQFF.

This clone was seen repeatedly, ten times or more. The J gene is TRBJ2-2, the V gene TRBV9, with 8 nucleotides matching TRBD2. The CDR3 totals 18 residues. The V segment lost 0 bases and the J segment 1 base; nucleotides outside the gene matches: 8. The V gene's germline CDR1 is SGDLS and CDR2 YYNGEE. This chain's CDR3 is CASSVVGGSGRNTGELFF. The CDR3 nucleotides read TGTGCCAGCAGCGTAGTGGGAGGCAGCGGGAGGAACACCGGGGAGCTGTTTTTT.

There are many counts of this clone. The chain joins TRBV2 to TRBJ1-5, with 8 nucleotides matching TRBD1. J lost 4 bases, V lost 8 bases, and 7 bases had no gene match. Germline V lookup: CDR1 SNHLY, CDR2 FYNNEI. The CDR3 spans 14 residues. The CDR3 bases are TGTGCCAGCCGAGACAGGGGAGGAAATCAGCCCCAGCATTTT. Translation: CASRDRGGNQPQHF.